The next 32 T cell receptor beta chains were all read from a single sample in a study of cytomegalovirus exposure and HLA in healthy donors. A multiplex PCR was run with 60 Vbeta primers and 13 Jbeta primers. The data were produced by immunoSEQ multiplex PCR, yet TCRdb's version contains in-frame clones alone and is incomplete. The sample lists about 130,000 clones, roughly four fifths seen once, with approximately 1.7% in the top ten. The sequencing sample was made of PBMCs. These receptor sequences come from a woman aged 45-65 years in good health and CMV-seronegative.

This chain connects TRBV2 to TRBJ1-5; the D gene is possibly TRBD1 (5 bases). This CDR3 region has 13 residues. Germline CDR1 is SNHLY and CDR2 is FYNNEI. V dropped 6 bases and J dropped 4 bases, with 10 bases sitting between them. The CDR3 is CASRRQRNQPQHF. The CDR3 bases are TGTGCCAGCAGACGACAGAGGAATCAGCCCCAGCATTTT. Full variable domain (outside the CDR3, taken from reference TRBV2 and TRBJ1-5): EPEVTQTPSHQVTQMGQEVILRCVPISNHLYFYWYRQILGQKVEFLVSFYNNEISEKSEIFDDQFSVERPDGSNFTLKIRSTKLEDSAMYFCASRRQRNQPQHFGDGTRLSIL.

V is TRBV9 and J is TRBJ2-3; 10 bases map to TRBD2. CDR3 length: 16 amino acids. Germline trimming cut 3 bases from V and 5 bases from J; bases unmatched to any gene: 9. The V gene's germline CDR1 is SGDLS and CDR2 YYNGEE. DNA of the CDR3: TGTGCCAGCAGCGCACGACTAGCGGGCCGAGTAGATACGCAGTATTTT. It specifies CASSARLAGRVDTQYF.

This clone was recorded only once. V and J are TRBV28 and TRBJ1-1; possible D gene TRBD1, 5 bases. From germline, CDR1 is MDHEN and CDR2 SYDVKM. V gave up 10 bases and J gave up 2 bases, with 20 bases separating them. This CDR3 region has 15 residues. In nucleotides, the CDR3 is TGTGCCACCAAACCGACAGACCCTCTCAACACTGAAGCTTTCTTT. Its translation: CATKPTDPLNTEAFF.

The CDR3 DNA sequence: TGTGCCAGCAGCCCCAAAGGGGTCACCCACGAGCAGTACGTC. This encodes CASSPKGVTHEQYV. V and J are TRBV7-2 and TRBJ2-7; the D gene is possibly TRBD1 (5 bases). Germline CDR1 SGHTA, CDR2 FQGNSA. V lost 5 bases and J lost 5, with 16 bases in between. The CDR3 totals 14 residues.

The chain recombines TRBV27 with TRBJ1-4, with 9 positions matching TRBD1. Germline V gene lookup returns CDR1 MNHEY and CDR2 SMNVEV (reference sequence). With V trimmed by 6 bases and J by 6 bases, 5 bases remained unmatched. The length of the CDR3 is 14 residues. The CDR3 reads CASRVGQGYEKLFF. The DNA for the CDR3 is TGTGCCAGCAGGGTGGGACAGGGTTATGAAAAACTGTTTTTT.

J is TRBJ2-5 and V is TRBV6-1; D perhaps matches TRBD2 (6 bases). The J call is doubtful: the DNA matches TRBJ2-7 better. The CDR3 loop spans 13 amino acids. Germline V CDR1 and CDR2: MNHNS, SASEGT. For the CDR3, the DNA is TGTGCCACCCAAATCGGGAGCTCTTACGAGCAGTACTTC. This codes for CATQIGSSYEQYF.

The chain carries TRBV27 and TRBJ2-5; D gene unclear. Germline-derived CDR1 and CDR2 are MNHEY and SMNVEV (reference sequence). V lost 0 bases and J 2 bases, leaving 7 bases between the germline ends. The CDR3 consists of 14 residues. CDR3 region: CASSLSLLQETQYF. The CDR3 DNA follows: TGTGCCAGCAGTTTATCCCTCCTTCAAGAGACCCAGTACTTC.

The CDR3 DNA sequence: TGTGCCAGCAGTGGAAGAGGACAGCGGGAGCAGTACGTC. Translation gives CASSGRGQREQYV. The chain carries TRBV2 and TRBJ2-7, with D tentatively TRBD1 (6 bases). The CDR3 consists of 13 residues. The germline CDR1 and CDR2 sequences are SNHLY and FYNNEI. Deletions cut 4 bases from V and 7 bases from J, with 14 bases between.

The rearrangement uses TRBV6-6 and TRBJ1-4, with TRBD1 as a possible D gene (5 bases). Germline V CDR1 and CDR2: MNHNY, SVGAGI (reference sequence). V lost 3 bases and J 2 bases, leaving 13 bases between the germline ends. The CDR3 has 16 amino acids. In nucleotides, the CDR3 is TGTGCCAGCAGTTATTATTGGACAAGCACTAATGAAAAACTGTTTTTT. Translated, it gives CASSYYWTSTNEKLFF.

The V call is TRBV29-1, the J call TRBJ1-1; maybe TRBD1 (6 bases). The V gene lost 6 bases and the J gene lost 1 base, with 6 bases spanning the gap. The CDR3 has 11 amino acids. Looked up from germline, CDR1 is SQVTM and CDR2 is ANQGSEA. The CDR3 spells CSVDRNTEAFF. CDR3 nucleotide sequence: TGCAGCGTGGACAGGAACACTGAAGCTTTCTTT.

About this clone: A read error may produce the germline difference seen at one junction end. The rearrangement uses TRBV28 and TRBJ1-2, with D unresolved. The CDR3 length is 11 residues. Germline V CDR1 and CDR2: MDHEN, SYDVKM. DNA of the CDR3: TGTGCCAGCAGCTCTAACTATGGCTACCCCTTC. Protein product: CASSSNYGYPF.

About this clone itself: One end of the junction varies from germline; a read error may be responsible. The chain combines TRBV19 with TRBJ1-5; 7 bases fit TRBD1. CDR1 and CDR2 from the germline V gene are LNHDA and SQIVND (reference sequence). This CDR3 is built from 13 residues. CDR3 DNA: TGTGCCAGCCAACAGACAGGGAATCAGCCCCAGAATTTT. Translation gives CASQQTGNQPQNF.

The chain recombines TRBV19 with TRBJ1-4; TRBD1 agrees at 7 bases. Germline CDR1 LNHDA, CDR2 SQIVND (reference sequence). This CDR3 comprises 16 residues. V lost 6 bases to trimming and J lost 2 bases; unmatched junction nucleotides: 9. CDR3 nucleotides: TGTGCCAGTAGGACCGGGACAGCGAGGACTAATGAAAAACTGTTTTTT. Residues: CASRTGTARTNEKLFF.

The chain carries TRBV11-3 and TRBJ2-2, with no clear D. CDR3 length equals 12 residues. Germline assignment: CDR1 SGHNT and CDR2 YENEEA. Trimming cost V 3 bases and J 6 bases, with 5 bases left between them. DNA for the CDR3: TGTGCCAGCAGCTTTGAGGCCGGGGAGCTGTTTTTT. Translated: CASSFEAGELFF.

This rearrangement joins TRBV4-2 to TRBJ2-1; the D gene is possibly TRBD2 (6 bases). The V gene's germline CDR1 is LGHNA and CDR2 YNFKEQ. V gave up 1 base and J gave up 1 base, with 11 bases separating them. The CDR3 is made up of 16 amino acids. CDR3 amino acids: CASSQAGSGSYNEQFF. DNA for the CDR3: TGTGCCAGCAGCCAAGCTGGTAGCGGATCCTACAATGAGCAGTTCTTC.

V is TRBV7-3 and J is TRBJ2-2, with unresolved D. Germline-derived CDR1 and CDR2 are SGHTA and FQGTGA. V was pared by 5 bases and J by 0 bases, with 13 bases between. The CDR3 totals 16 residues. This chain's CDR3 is CASSATFSSNTGELFF. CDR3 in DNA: TGTGCCAGCAGCGCGACTTTTTCCTCGAACACCGGGGAGCTGTTTTTT. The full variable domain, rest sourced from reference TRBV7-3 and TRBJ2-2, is GAGVSQTPSNKVTEKGKYVELRCDPISGHTALYWYRQSLGQGPEFLIYFQGTGAADDSGLPNDRFFAVRPEGSVSTLKIQRTERGDSAVYLCASSATFSSNTGELFFGEGSRLTVL.

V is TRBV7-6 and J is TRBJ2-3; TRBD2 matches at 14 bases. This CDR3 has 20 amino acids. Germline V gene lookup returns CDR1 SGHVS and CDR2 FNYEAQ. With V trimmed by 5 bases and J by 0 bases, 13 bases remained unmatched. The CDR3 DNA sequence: TGTGCCAGCAGCGTGACCGGGACTAGCGGGAGAGTCTCTAGCACAGATACGCAGTATTTT. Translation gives CASSVTGTSGRVSSTDTQYF. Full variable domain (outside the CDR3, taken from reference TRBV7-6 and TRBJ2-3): GAGVSQSPRYKVTKRGQDVALRCDPISGHVSLYWYRQALGQGPEFLTYFNYEAQQDKSGLPNDRFSAERPEGSISTLTIQRTEQRDSAMYRCASSVTGTSGRVSSTDTQYFGPGTRLTVL.

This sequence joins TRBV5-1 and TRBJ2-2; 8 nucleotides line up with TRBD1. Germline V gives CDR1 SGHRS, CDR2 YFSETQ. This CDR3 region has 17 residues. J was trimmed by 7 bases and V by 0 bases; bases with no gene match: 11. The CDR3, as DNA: TGCGCCAGCAGCTTGGGGATCGGACAGGGAAGGATCGGGGAGCTGTTTTTT. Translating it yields CASSLGIGQGRIGELFF.

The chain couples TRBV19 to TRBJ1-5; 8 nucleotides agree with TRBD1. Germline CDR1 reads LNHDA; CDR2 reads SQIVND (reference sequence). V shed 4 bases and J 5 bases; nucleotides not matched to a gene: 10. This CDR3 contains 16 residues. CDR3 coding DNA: TGTGCCAGTAGTACTCGGCCCGACAGGGGAGATCAGCCCCAGCATTTT. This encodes CASSTRPDRGDQPQHF. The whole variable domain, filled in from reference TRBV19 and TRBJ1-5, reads DGGITQSPKYLFRKEGQNVTLSCEQNLNHDAMYWYRQDPGQGLRLIYYSQIVNDFQKGDIAEGYSVSREKKESFPLTVTSAQKNPTAFYLCASSTRPDRGDQPQHFGDGTRLSIL.

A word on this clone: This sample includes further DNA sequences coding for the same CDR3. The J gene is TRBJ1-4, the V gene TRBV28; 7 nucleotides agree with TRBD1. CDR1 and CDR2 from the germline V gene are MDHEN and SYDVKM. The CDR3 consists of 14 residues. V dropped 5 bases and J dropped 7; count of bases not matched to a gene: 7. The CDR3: CASSLRQGFEKLFF. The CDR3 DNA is TGTGCCAGCAGTCTACGACAGGGTTTTGAAAAACTGTTTTTT.

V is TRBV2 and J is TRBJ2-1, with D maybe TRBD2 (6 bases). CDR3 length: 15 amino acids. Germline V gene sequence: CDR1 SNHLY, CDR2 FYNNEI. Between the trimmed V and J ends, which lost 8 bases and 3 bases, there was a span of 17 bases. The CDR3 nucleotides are TGTGCCAGCCTCATTAGCGGAGCCTTCTACAATGAGCAGTTCTTC. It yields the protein CASLISGAFYNEQFF. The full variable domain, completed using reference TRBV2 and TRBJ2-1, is EPEVTQTPSHQVTQMGQEVILRCVPISNHLYFYWYRQILGQKVEFLVSFYNNEISEKSEIFDDQFSVERPDGSNFTLKIRSTKLEDSAMYFCASLISGAFYNEQFFGPGTRLTVL.

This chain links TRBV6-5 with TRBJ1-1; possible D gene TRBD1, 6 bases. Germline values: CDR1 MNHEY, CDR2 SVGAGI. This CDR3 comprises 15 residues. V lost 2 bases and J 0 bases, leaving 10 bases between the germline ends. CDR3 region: CASSYLQGLNTEAFF. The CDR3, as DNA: TGTGCCAGCAGTTACCTTCAGGGGTTGAACACTGAAGCTTTCTTT.

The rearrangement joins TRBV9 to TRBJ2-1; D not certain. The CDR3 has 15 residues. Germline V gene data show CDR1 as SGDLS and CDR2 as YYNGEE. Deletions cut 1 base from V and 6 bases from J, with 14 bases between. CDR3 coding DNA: TGTGCCAGCAGCGTATCGAGCCGATTGTCCAATGAGCAGTTCTTC. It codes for CASSVSSRLSNEQFF.

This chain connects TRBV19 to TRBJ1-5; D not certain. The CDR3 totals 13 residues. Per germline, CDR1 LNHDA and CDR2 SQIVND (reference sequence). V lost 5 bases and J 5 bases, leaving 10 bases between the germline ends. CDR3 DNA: TGTGCCAGTAGTTACGAGTTTCATCAGCCCCAGCATTTT. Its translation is CASSYEFHQPQHF.

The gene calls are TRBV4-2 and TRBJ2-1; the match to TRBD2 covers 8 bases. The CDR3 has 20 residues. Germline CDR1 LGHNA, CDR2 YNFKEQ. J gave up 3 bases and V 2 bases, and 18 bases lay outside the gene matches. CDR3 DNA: TGTGCCAGCAGCCAAATCTCCGGGACTAGAGGTGCAAGAGGCTACAATGAGCAGTTCTTC. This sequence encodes CASSQISGTRGARGYNEQFF.

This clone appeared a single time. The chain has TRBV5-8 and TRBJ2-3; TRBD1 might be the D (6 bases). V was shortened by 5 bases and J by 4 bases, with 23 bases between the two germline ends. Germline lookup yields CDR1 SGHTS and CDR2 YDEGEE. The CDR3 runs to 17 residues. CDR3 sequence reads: CASSLRATGFPPDTQYF. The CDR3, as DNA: TGTGCCAGCAGTCTCCGGGCTACAGGGTTTCCCCCAGATACGCAGTATTTT.

Here the CDR3 reads CSVEGQNTEAFF. The CDR3 bases are TGCAGCGTTGAGGGGCAGAACACTGAAGCTTTCTTT. The chain uses TRBV29-1 and TRBJ1-1; tentatively, D is TRBD1 (5 bases). Trimming shortened V by 3 bases and J by 1 base, and 6 bases separated the two germline ends. Germline lookup yields CDR1 SQVTM and CDR2 ANQGSEA. The CDR3 runs 12 residues.

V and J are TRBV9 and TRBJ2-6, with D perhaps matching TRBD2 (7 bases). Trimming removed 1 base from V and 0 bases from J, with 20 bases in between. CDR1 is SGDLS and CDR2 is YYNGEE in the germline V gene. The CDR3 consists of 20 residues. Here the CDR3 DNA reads TGTGCCAGCAGCGTATTAGGGGGAGGGCGTTTAAGCTCTGGGGCCAACGTCCTGACTTTC. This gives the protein CASSVLGGGRLSSGANVLTF.

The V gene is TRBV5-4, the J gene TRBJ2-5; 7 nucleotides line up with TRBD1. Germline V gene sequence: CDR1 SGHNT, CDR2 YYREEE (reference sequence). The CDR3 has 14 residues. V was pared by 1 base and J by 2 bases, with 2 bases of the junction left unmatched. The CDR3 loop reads CASSLTGEQETQYF. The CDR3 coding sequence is TGTGCCAGCAGCTTGACAGGGGAACAAGAGACCCAGTACTTC.

Here the CDR3 reads CASSPTTGGWNTGELFF. The CDR3 coding sequence is TGTGCCAGCAGCCCAACTACAGGGGGATGGAACACCGGGGAGCTGTTTTTT. The V gene is TRBV7-9, the J gene TRBJ2-2; TRBD1 agrees at 8 bases. V shed 5 bases, J shed 1 base, and the junction held 9 bases outside the gene matches. CDR1 and CDR2 (germline): SEHNR, FQNEAQ (reference sequence). The length of the CDR3 is 17 residues.

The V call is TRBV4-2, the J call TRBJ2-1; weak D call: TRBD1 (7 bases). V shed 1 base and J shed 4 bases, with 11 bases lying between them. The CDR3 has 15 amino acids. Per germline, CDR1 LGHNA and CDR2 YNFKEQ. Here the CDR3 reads CASSQGQGLYNEQFF. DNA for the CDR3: TGTGCCAGCAGCCAAGGACAGGGACTTTACAATGAGCAGTTCTTC.

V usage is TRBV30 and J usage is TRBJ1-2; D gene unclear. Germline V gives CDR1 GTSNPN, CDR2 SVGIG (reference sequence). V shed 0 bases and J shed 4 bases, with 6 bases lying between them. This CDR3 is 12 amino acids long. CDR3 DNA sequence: TGTGCCTGGAGTGTCGGCGGCTATGGCTACACCTTC. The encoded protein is CAWSVGGYGYTF.